Below, one T cell receptor beta chain is given with its context. Its antigen is currently unknown. This sample is part of a study of T cell repertoires in cytomegalovirus infection. Turning to the study itself: Epitope selection comprised recently identified HLA-C-restricted CMV epitopes and well-studied HLA-B-restricted CMV epitopes.

TCRdb re-called the reads through MiXCR, storing one row per CDR3 protein. The sample contains 700,000 to 850,000 distinct CDR3 sequences, roughly 33% of which appear only once. Whole-study findings and limits: What dominated the ex vivo response were HLA-C-restricted CMV-specific TCR beta clonotypes.

The CDR3 totals 20 residues. Deletions cut 5 bases from V and 0 bases from J, with 25 bases between. CDR1 is SGHVS and CDR2 is FNYEAQ in the germline V gene. The sequencing here drew on cultured CD8+ T cells from PBMCs, taken from culture after CMV antigen stimulation. The TCR sequence derives from a human donor in good health (CMV status not recorded). Some clones in this sample may be carry-over from other donors' samples. The chain joins TRBV7-6 to TRBJ1-4; D ambiguous. CDR3 protein: CASSHVLTTASLATNEKLFF. The CDR3 nucleotides read TGTGCCAGCAGCCACGTTTTGACAACAGCAAGTCTCGCAACTAATGAAAAACTGTTTTTT.